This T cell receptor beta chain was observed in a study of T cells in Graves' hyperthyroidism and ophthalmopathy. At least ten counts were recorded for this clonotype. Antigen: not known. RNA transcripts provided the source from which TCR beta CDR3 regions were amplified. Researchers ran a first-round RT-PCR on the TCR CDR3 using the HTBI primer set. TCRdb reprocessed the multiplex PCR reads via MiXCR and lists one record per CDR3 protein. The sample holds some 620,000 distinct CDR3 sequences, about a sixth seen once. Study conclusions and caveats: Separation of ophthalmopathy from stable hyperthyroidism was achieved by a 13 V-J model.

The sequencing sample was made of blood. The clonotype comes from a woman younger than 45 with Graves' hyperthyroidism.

The CDR3 reads CASSSPSGDGSYEQYF. CDR3 nucleotide sequence: TGTGCCAGCAGTTCCCCTAGCGGGGACGGTTCCTACGAGCAGTACTTC. The V and J genes are TRBV12-3 or TRBV12-4 and TRBJ2-7, with 9 positions matching TRBD2. The ends lost 4 bases at V and 1 base at J; junction bases unmatched: 8. There are 16 residues in the CDR3.